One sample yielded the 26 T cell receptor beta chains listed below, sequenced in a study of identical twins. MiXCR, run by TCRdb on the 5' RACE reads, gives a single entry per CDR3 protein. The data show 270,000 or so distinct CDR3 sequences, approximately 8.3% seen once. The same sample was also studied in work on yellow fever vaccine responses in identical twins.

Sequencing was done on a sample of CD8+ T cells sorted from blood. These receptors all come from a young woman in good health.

The CDR3 sequence: CSARDMDYTYEQYF. CDR3 bases: TGCAGTGCTAGAGATATGGACTACACCTACGAGCAGTACTTC. This chain links TRBV20-1 with TRBJ2-7; D may be TRBD2 (6 bases). The ends were cut back, 0 bases at V and 2 bases at J, with 11 bases in the middle. Germline-derived CDR1 and CDR2 are DFQATT and SNEGSKA (reference sequence). There are 14 residues in the CDR3.

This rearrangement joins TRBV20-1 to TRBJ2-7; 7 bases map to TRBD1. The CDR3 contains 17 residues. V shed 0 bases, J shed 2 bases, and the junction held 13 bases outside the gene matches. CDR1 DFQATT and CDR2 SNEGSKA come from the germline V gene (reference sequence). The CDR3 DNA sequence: TGCAGTGCTAGAGACGATTTTGGGGACAGTGCACCCTACGAGCAGTACTTC. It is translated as CSARDDFGDSAPYEQYF.

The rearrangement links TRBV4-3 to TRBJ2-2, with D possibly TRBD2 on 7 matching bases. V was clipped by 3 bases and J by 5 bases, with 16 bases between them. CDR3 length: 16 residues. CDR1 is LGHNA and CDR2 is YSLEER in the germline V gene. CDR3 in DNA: TGCGCCAGCAGCCATGCAATGGGGGGGCAAACCGGGGAGCTGTTTTTT. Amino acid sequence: CASSHAMGGQTGELFF.

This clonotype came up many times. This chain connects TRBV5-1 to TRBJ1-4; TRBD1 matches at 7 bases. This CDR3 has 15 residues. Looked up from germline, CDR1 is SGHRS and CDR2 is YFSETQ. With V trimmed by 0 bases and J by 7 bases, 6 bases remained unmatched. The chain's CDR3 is CASSLEGGIFEKLFF. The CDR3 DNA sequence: TGCGCCAGCAGCTTGGAAGGGGGCATTTTTGAAAAACTGTTTTTT. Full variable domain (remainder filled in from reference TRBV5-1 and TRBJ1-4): KAGVTQTPRYLIKTRGQQVTLSCSPISGHRSVSWYQQTPGQGLQFLFEYFSETQRNKGNFPGRFSGRQFSNSRSEMNVSTLELGDSALYLCASSLEGGIFEKLFFGSGTQLSVL.

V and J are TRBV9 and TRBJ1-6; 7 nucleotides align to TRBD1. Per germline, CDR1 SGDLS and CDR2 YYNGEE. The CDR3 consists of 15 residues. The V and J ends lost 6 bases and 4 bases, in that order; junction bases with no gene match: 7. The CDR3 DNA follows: TGTGCCAGCACCCGGACAGGTTCTTATAATTCACCCCTCCACTTT. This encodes CASTRTGSYNSPLHF.

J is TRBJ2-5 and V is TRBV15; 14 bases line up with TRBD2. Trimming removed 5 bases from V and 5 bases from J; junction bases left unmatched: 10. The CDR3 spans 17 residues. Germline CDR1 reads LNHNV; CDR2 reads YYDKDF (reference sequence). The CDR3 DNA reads TGTGCCACCAGCTCGGGACTAGCGGGGGAGTCGGGGGAGACCCAGTACTTC. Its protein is CATSSGLAGESGETQYF.

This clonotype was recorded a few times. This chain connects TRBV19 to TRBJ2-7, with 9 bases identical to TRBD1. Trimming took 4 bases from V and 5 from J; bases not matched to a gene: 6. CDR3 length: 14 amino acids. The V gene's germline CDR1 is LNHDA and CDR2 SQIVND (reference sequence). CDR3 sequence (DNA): TGTGCCAGTAGTACCAACCGGGACAGGGACGAGCAGTACTTC. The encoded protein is CASSTNRDRDEQYF.

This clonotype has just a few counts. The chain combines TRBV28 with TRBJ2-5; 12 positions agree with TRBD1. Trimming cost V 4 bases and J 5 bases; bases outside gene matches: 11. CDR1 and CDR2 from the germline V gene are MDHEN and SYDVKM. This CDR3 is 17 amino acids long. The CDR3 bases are TGTGCCAGCAGTTGGGTTAGTTGGGACAGGGGGCAGGAGACCCAGTACTTC. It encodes CASSWVSWDRGQETQYF. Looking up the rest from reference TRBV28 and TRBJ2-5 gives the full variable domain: DVKVTQSSRYLVKRTGEKVFLECVQDMDHENMFWYRQDPGLGLRLIYFSYDVKMKEKGDIPEGYSVSREKKERFSLILESASTNQTSMYLCASSWVSWDRGQETQYFGPGTRLLVL.

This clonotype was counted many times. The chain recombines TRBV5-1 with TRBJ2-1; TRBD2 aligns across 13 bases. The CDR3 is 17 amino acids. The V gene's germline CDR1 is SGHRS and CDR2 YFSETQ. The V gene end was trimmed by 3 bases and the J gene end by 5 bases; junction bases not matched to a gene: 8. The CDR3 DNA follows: TGCGCCAGCAGCTCCTTCACTAGCGGGGGGGCCCACAATGAGCAGTTCTTC. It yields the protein CASSSFTSGGAHNEQFF.

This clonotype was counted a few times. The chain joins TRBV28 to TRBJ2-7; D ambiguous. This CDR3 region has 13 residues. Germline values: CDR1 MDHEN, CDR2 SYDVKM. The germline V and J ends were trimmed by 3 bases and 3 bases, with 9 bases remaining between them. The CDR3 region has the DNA TGTGCCAGCAGTTTCAGCAGTAACTACGAGCAGTACTTC. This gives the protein CASSFSSNYEQYF.

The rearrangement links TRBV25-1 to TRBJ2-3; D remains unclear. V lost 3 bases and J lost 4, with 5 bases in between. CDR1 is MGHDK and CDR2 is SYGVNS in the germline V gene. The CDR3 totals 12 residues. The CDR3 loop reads CASSDPADTQYF. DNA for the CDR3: TGTGCCAGCAGTGACCCGGCAGATACGCAGTATTTT.

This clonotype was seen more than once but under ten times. For the CDR3, the DNA is TGCAGCGCCACAACGGGGGGCAGGAGCGAGCAGTACTTC. Its translation: CSATTGGRSEQYF. The V and J genes are TRBV29-1 and TRBJ2-7; the D gene is possibly TRBD2 (7 bases). CDR3 length equals 13 residues. Germline CDR1 and CDR2: SQVTM and ANQGSEA. Trimming left V 7 bases short and J 6 bases short, with 19 bases between.

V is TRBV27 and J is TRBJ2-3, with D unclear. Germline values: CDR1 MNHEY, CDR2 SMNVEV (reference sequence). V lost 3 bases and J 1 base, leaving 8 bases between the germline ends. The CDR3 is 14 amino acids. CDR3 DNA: TGTGCCAGCAGTTTCATTTTGGGCACAGATACGCAGTATTTT. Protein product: CASSFILGTDTQYF.

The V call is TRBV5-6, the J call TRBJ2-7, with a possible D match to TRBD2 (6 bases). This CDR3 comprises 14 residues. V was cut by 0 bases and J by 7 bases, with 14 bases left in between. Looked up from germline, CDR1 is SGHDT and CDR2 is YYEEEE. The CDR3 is CASSLGVTSEEQYF. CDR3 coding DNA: TGTGCCAGCAGCTTGGGGGTGACTAGTGAAGAGCAGTACTTC.

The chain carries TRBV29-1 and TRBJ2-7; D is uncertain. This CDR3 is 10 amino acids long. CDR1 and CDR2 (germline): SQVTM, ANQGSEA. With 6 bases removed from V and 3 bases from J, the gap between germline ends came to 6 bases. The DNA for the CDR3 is TGCAGCGTGGCGGACTACGAGCAGTACTTC. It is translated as CSVADYEQYF.

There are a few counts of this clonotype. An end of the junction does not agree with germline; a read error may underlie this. CDR3 nucleotides: TGTGCTAGCAGCCGGGACAGGGGGGAGACCCAGTACTTC. Amino acid sequence: CASSRDRGETQYF. The V and J genes are TRBV7-7 and TRBJ2-5; TRBD1 aligns across 11 bases. Germline V lookup: CDR1 SSHAT, CDR2 FNYEAQ (reference sequence). There are 13 residues in the CDR3.

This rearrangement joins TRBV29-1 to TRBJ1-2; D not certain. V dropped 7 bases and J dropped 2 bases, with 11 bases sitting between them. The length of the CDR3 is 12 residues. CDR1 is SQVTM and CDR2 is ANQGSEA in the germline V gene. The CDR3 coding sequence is TGCAGCGCCCCGACGAGGAACTATGGCTACACCTTC. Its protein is CSAPTRNYGYTF.

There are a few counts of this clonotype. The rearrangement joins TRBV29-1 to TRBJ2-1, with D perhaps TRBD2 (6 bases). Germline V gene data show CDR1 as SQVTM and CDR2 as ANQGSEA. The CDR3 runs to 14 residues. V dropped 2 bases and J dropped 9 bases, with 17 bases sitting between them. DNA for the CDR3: TGCAGCGTTGAACTCCTAGCGCGTCAGGTTGAGCAGTTCTTC. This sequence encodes CSVELLARQVEQFF.

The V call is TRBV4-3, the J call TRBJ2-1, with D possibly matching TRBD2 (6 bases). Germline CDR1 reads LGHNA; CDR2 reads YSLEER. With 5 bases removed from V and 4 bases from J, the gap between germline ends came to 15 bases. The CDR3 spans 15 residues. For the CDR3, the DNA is TGCGCCAGCAGCGAAAGCGCCGCGGGGTACAATGAGCAGTTCTTC. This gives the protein CASSESAAGYNEQFF.

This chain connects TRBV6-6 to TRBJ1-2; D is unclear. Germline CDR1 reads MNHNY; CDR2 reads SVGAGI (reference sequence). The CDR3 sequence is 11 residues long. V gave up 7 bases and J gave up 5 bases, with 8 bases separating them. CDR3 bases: TGTGCCAGCATCCAGTTTTATGGCTACACCTTC. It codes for CASIQFYGYTF.

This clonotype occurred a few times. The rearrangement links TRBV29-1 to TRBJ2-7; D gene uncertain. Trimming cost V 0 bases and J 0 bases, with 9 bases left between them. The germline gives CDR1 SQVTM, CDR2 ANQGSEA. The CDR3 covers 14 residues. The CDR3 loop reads CSVEEDGSSYEQYF. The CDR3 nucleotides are TGCAGCGTTGAAGAAGACGGCAGCTCCTACGAGCAGTACTTC.

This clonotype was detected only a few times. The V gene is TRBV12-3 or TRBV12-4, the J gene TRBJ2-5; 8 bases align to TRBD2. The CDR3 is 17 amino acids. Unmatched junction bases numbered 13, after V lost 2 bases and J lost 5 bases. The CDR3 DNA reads TGTGCCAGCAGTTTAATTGGAGCGGGAGCCGGGGAGGAGACCCAGTACTTC. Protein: CASSLIGAGAGEETQYF.

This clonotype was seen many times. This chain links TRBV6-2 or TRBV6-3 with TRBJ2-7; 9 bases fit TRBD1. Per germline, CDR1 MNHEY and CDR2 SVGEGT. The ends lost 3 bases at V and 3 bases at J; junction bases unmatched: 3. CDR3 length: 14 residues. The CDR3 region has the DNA TGTGCCAGCAGTTATAAGACAGGGGGCTACGAGCAGTACTTC. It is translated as CASSYKTGGYEQYF.

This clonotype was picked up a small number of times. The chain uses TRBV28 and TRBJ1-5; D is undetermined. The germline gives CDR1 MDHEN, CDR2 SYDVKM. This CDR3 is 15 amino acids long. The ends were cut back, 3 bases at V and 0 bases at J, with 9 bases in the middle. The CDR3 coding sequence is TGTGCCAGCAGTTTTAATATCTATAGCAATCAGCCCCAGCATTTT. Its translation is CASSFNIYSNQPQHF.

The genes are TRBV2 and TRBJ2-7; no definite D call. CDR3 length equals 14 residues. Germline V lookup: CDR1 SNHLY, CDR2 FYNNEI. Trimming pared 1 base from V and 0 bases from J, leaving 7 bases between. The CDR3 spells CASSEGSDSYEQYF. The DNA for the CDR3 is TGTGCCAGCAGTGAAGGGAGCGACTCCTACGAGCAGTACTTC. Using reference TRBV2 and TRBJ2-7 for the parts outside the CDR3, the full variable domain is EPEVTQTPSHQVTQMGQEVILRCVPISNHLYFYWYRQILGQKVEFLVSFYNNEISEKSEIFDDQFSVERPDGSNFTLKIRSTKLEDSAMYFCASSEGSDSYEQYFGPGTRLTVT.

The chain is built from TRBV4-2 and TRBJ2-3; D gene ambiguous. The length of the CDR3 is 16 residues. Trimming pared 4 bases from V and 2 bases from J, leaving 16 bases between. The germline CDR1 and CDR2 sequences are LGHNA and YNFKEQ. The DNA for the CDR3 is TGTGCCAGCAGCCTAAACCGGGCGCTCCCCACAGATACGCAGTATTTT. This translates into CASSLNRALPTDTQYF.